This T cell receptor beta chain is drawn from a study of follicular helper T cells after annual influenza vaccination. The wider study: Blood was drawn on days 0, 7 and 28 after vaccination.

This clone has a handful of counts. Documented time point: 2013-2014 season, 7 days after vaccination. Adults were given seasonal inactivated influenza vaccine, and blood CD4 subsets were sorted before and after vaccination. Only in-frame clones appear in the TCRdb table, and some are missing; sequencing was by immunoSEQ multiplex PCR. The top ten clones hold 0.55% to 0.65% of a sample with around 9,000 clones, 80% to 85% of them seen once. CDR3 length: 14 amino acids. After removal of 4 bases from V and 7 bases from J, the junction contained 5 bases not matched to a gene. CDR1 and CDR2 from the germline V gene are SGHNT and YYREEE (reference sequence).

This chain uses TRBV5-4 with TRBJ1-4; 9 nucleotides align to TRBD1. This specimen consisted of CXCR5- memory CD4+ T cells sorted from blood, obtained 7 days after influenza vaccination. The sequence derives from an adult who received the influenza vaccine. The CDR3 protein is CASSIDRGSEKLFF. The CDR3 DNA is TGTGCCAGCAGCATAGACAGGGGGAGTGAAAAACTGTTTTTT.